The 9 T cell receptor beta chains below were found in one sample sequenced in a study of CD8 T cells in ankylosing spondylitis. MiXCR was run by TCRdb on the 5' RACE reads, yielding one entry per CDR3 protein. The sample has approximately 300,000 distinct CDR3 sequences, less than 25% seen once. Sequenced input: blood, either unsorted or a sorted T cell fraction (not recorded which). The source of these receptors is a female donor with ankylosing spondylitis or in good health (not recorded which).

This clonotype was counted a few times. The V and J genes are TRBV20-1 and TRBJ2-7; D tentatively reads TRBD1 or TRBD2 (5 bases each). This CDR3 contains 16 residues. Germline V gene sequence: CDR1 DFQATT, CDR2 SNEGSKA (reference sequence). The ends were cut back, 3 bases at V and 3 bases at J, with 21 bases in the middle. Here the CDR3 reads CSASLVPGATNYEQYF. Written as DNA, the CDR3 is TGCAGTGCTAGCCTCGTCCCCGGGGCTACTAACTACGAGCAGTACTTC.

This clonotype has at least ten counts. The chain is built from TRBV20-1 and TRBJ2-1, with 7 bases identical to TRBD2. Germline V gene sequence: CDR1 DFQATT, CDR2 SNEGSKA (reference sequence). With V trimmed by 3 bases and J by 5 bases, 4 bases remained unmatched. The CDR3 covers 13 residues. The CDR3 DNA is TGCAGTGCTAGGCATACTAGCGACAATGAGCAGTTCTTC. Encoded protein: CSARHTSDNEQFF.

The V and J genes are TRBV7-2 and TRBJ2-3; D call uncertain. Trimming cost V 2 bases and J 0 bases, with 3 bases left between them. The CDR3 runs to 13 residues. CDR1 is SGHTA and CDR2 is FQGNSA in the germline V gene. The CDR3 nucleotides are TGTGCCAGCAGCTTATTTAGCACAGATACGCAGTATTTT. Amino acid sequence: CASSLFSTDTQYF.

This clonotype was seen a handful of times. CDR3 region: CASSKVAGVAHEQFF. The CDR3 DNA reads as TGTGCCAGCAGTAAAGTAGCGGGAGTGGCTCATGAGCAGTTCTTC. V and J are TRBV28 and TRBJ2-1; 9 nucleotides align to TRBD2. V shed 5 bases, J shed 8 bases, and the junction held 10 bases outside the gene matches. This CDR3 is built from 15 residues. Germline CDR1 MDHEN, CDR2 SYDVKM.

This clonotype occurred a few times. CDR3 sequence (DNA): TGTGCCAGCAGTCCACGGGGGGGCGGGAGTGCCGGGGAGCTGTTTTTT. This translates into CASSPRGGGSAGELFF. The chain has TRBV12-3 or TRBV12-4 and TRBJ2-2, with 8 bases aligning to TRBD2. V gave up 5 bases and J gave up 6 bases; unmatched junction bases: 11. The CDR3 length is 16 residues.

This clonotype was counted at least ten times. The chain is built from TRBV4-2 and TRBJ1-1, with 10 positions matching TRBD1. The junction had 1 base not matched to a gene; V was cut back by 1 base and J by 2 bases. This CDR3 contains 15 residues. Germline assignment: CDR1 LGHNA and CDR2 YNFKEQ. CDR3 loop: CASSQGQGANTEAFF. CDR3 in DNA: TGTGCCAGCAGCCAAGGACAGGGGGCTAACACTGAAGCTTTCTTT.

The J gene is TRBJ2-3, the V gene TRBV11-1; 11 bases are a match to TRBD2. The CDR3 loop spans 14 amino acids. Germline lookup yields CDR1 SGHAT and CDR2 FQDESV (reference sequence). The junction had 4 bases not matched to a gene; V was cut back by 7 bases and J by 4 bases. The CDR3, as DNA: TGTGCCAGCAACCAACTAGCGGGAGCAGATACGCAGTATTTT. This translates into CASNQLAGADTQYF.

This clonotype was found a few times. CDR3 coding DNA: TGTGCCAGCAGCGTAAGTTGGCGGGAGGGGCACAATGAGCAGTTCTTC. It codes for CASSVSWREGHNEQFF. The genes are TRBV9 and TRBJ2-1; 9 nucleotides line up with TRBD2. Germline lookup yields CDR1 SGDLS and CDR2 YYNGEE. V trimming: 1 base; J trimming: 5 bases; junction bases outside the gene matches: 7. The CDR3 runs to 16 residues.

V gene TRBV2 combines with J gene TRBJ1-4; D is perhaps TRBD1 (5 bases). This CDR3 is 14 amino acids long. Germline values: CDR1 SNHLY, CDR2 FYNNEI. Trimming cost V 7 bases and J 0 bases, with 9 bases left between them. The CDR3 bases are TGTGCCAGCACCCGACAGCCAACTAATGAAAAACTGTTTTTT. As protein: CASTRQPTNEKLFF.